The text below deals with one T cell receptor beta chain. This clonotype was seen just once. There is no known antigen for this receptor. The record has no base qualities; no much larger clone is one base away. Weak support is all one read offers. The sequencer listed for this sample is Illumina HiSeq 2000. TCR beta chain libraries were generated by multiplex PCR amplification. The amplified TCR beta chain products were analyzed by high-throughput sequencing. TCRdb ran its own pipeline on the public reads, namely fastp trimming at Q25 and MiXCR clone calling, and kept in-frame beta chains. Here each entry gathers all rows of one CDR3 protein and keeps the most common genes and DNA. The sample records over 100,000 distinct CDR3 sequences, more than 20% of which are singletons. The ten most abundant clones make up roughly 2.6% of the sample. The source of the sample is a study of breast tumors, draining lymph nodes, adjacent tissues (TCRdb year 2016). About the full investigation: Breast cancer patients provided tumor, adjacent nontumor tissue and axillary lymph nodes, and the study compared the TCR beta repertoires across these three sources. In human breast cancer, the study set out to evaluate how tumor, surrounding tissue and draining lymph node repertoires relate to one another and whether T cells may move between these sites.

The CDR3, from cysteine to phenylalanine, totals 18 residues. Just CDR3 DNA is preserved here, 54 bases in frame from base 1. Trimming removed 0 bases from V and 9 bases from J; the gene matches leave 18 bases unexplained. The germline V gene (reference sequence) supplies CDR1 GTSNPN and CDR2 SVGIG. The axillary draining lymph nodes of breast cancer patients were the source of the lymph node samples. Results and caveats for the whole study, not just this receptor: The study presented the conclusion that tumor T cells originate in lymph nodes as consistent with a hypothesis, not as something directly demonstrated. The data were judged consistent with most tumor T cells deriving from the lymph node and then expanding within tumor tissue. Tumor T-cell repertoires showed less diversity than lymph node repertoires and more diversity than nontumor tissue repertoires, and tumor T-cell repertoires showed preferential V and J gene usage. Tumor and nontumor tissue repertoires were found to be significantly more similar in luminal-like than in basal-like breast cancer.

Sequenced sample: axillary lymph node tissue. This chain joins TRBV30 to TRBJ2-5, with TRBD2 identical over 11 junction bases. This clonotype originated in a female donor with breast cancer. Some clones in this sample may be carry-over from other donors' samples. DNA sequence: TGTGCCTGGAGTGTACGGGTGCTCCTAGCGGGAGGTCGTGAGCCCCAGTACTTC. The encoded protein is CAWSVRVLLAGGREPQYF.